This record covers a single TCR beta chain. No antigen is known for it. This sample is part of a study of response to subunit inactivated influenza vaccine. Broader study findings: The authors proposed limited new T cell recruitment per seasonal influenza vaccination.

TCRdb re-analysed the RT-PCR reads in MiXCR, keeping a single row per CDR3 protein. The table includes 650,000 to 850,000 distinct CDR3 sequences, around 14% detected once. Germline CDR1 and CDR2: LNHNV and YYDKDF (reference sequence). The CDR3 length is 14 residues. Trimming took 5 bases from V and 5 from J; bases not matched to a gene: 6. The genes are TRBV15 and TRBJ2-3; TRBD1 aligns across 8 bases. This TCR derives from a man between 50 and 59 years old who received an inactivated influenza vaccine. This specimen was PBMCs from blood, taken roughly 15 days before vaccination. The CDR3, as DNA: TGTGCCACCAGCGCGGACAGGGCGATAGATACGCAGTATTTT. Translation: CATSADRAIDTQYF.